The 27 T cell receptor beta chains below were found in one sample sequenced in a study of T cells in Graves' hyperthyroidism and ophthalmopathy. RNA transcripts yielded amplified TCR beta CDR3 regions. HTBI primers were employed in a first-round RT-PCR of the TCR CDR3. TCRdb re-analysed the multiplex PCR reads in MiXCR, keeping a single row per CDR3 protein. The sample has about 640,000 distinct CDR3 sequences, 40% to 55% seen once. The sequencing sample was made of peripheral blood or thyroid tissue (not recorded which). The receptors come from an adult man with Graves' disease, either hyperthyroidism or ophthalmopathy (not recorded which).

Only a few counts were recorded for this clonotype. The CDR3 DNA reads as TGCAGCGCCGAGGGGGGGGCCTACGAGCAGTACTTC. Encoded protein: CSAEGGAYEQYF. This sequence joins TRBV29-1 and TRBJ2-7, with TRBD2 as a possible D gene (7 bases). Between the trimmed V and J ends, which lost 7 bases and 2 bases, there was a span of 12 bases. The CDR3 contains 12 residues. Germline assignment: CDR1 SQVTM and CDR2 ANQGSEA.

The chain links TRBV2 to TRBJ1-2; D is perhaps TRBD1 (6 bases). Germline values: CDR1 SNHLY, CDR2 FYNNEI. The CDR3 runs 12 residues. V shed 8 bases and J shed 7 bases, with 14 bases lying between them. Here the CDR3 DNA reads TGTGCCAGCCTAGAACAGGGCCTTGGCTACACCTTC. It codes for CASLEQGLGYTF.

This sequence joins TRBV2 and TRBJ2-7; 8 bases match TRBD1. This CDR3 comprises 13 residues. V lost 8 bases and J lost 5; bases outside the gene matches: 8. Germline V gene sequence: CDR1 SNHLY, CDR2 FYNNEI. The CDR3 region has the DNA TGTGCCAGCCCTGCCCAGGGGGCCCACGAGCAGTACTTC. Translation gives CASPAQGAHEQYF.

The chain recombines TRBV29-1 with TRBJ2-5, with TRBD1 matching 9 bases. CDR1 SQVTM and CDR2 ANQGSEA come from the germline V gene. CDR3 size: 14 residues. V shed 7 bases, J shed 4 bases, and the junction held 10 bases outside the gene matches. CDR3 sequence (DNA): TGCAGCGCCTCAGGACAGGGGAGGGGAGAGACCCAGTACTTC. Protein product: CSASGQGRGETQYF.

In this sample, this clonotype turned up a few times. CDR3 in DNA: TGCGCCAGCAGCTTGGCCAAGTCCAGCAAGGACACTGAAGCTTTCTTT. Its translation: CASSLAKSSKDTEAFF. The chain recombines TRBV5-1 with TRBJ1-1; no reliable D call. CDR3 length: 16 residues. Trimming took 0 bases from V and 3 from J, leaving 15 bases between them. The germline V gene encodes CDR1 SGHRS and CDR2 YFSETQ.

This clonotype was seen a single time. J is TRBJ1-3 and V is TRBV15; D is possibly TRBD1 (5 bases). Germline V gives CDR1 LNHNV, CDR2 YYDKDF (reference sequence). The CDR3 is made up of 14 amino acids. The germline V and J ends were trimmed by 6 bases and 3 bases, with 12 bases remaining between them. CDR3 bases: TGTGCCACCAGGGGAGATAGGGGTGGAAACACCATATATTTT. It encodes CATRGDRGGNTIYF.

With regard to this clonotype: A read error may explain this, as a much larger clone is one base away. Here the CDR3 omits its conserved ending phenylalanine or tryptophan, so a read error is the likely source. The chain recombines TRBV6-5 with TRBJ2-5; the match to TRBD2 covers 10 bases. CDR1 is MNHEY and CDR2 is SVGAGI in the germline V gene. Trimming cost V 7 bases and J 5 bases; bases outside gene matches: 4. The CDR3 loop spans 13 amino acids. CDR3 sequence: CASIETSGETQYI. DNA for the CDR3: TGTGCCAGCATCGAGACTAGCGGGGAGACCCAGTACATC.

The CDR3 sequence is CSAEGADQPQHF. The CDR3, as DNA: TGCAGCGCCGAGGGGGCAGATCAGCCCCAGCATTTT. This rearrangement joins TRBV29-1 to TRBJ1-5, with 7 nucleotides matching TRBD1. Germline V gene sequence: CDR1 SQVTM, CDR2 ANQGSEA. This CDR3 region has 12 residues. The V and J ends lost 7 bases and 5 bases, in that order; junction bases with no gene match: 5.

In this sample, this clonotype turned up a few times. This chain connects TRBV7-3 to TRBJ2-2; D call uncertain. The CDR3 spans 14 residues. Trimming took off 5 bases at V and 5 bases at J, with 12 bases between the two ends. Per germline, CDR1 SGHTA and CDR2 FQGTGA. In nucleotides, the CDR3 is TGTGCCAGCAGCCCCCTGGCGACGACCGGGGAGCTGTTTTTT. The encoded protein is CASSPLATTGELFF.

V usage is TRBV2 and J usage is TRBJ1-5; 8 bases agree with TRBD1. After removal of 5 bases from V and 0 bases from J, the junction contained 6 bases not matched to a gene. Per germline, CDR1 SNHLY and CDR2 FYNNEI. The CDR3 runs 16 residues. CDR3 bases: TGTGCCAGCAGTTTTGGACAGGGCTATAGCAATCAGCCCCAGCATTTT. Translated: CASSFGQGYSNQPQHF.

Concerning this clonotype itself: This could be a read error, since a much larger clone is one nucleotide away. The chain combines TRBV24-1 with TRBJ1-1; D gene unclear. CDR1 KGHDR and CDR2 SFDVKD come from the germline V gene. The CDR3 sequence is 13 residues long. Trimming took off 5 bases at V and 2 bases at J, with 8 bases between the two ends. CDR3 nucleotides: TGTGCCACCAGTGGGGCCCTTAACACTGAAGCTTTCTTT. Its translation: CATSGALNTEAFF.

The gene calls are TRBV6-1 and TRBJ1-5, with a tentative D call TRBD1 (6 bases). Trimming shortened V by 6 bases and J by 6 bases, and 9 bases separated the two germline ends. The CDR3 covers 12 residues. Germline CDR1 is MNHNS and CDR2 is SASEGT. The CDR3 protein is CASREQGQPQHF. The DNA of the CDR3 is TGTGCCAGCAGAGAACAGGGTCAGCCCCAGCATTTT.

V is TRBV19 and J is TRBJ1-4, with TRBD1 matching over 12 bases. This CDR3 is 15 amino acids long. Germline V gives CDR1 LNHDA, CDR2 SQIVND (reference sequence). V lost 3 bases to trimming and J lost 10 bases; unmatched junction nucleotides: 6. The CDR3 DNA reads as TGTGCCAGTAGTATGGGAGGGACAGGGGGCGGAAAACTGTTTTTT. As protein: CASSMGGTGGGKLFF.

This clonotype was recorded a few times. The rearrangement joins TRBV5-1 to TRBJ1-1; D is possibly TRBD1 (6 bases). This CDR3 is 14 amino acids long. The germline V and J ends were trimmed by 0 bases and 5 bases, with 11 bases remaining between them. CDR1 and CDR2 (germline): SGHRS, YFSETQ. The CDR3 sequence is CASSLAGEVTEAFF. For the CDR3, the DNA is TGCGCCAGCAGCTTGGCAGGGGAGGTGACTGAAGCTTTCTTT.

A remark on this clonotype: With a much larger clone just one base away, this may be a read error. V usage is TRBV7-4 and J usage is TRBJ2-5; D is perhaps TRBD1 (5 bases). Germline lookup yields CDR1 SGHVT and CDR2 SQSDAQ. This CDR3 region has 14 residues. The CDR3 region has the DNA TGTTCCAGCAGCTTATGGGGCGAACAAGAGACCCAGTACTTC. Its translation: CSSSLWGEQETQYF. The full variable domain, with the rest looked up from reference TRBV7-4 and TRBJ2-5, is GAGVSQSPRYKVAKRGRDVALRCDSISGHVTLYWYRQTLGQGSEVLTYSQSDAQRDKSGRPSGRFSAERPERSVSTLKIQRTEQGDSAVYLCSSSLWGEQETQYFGPGTRLLVL.

Of note for this clonotype: Relative to the germline gene, one junction end is altered; a read error may explain this. This chain links TRBV10-3 with TRBJ1-4; TRBD1 matches 8 bases. CDR1 and CDR2 (germline): ENHRY, SYGVKD. CDR3 length: 14 residues. CDR3 nucleotides: TGTCCCATCAAGAGTGGGACAGGAGATGAAAAACTGTTTTTT. Its translation is CPIKSGTGDEKLFF.

This clonotype was detected many times. This chain links TRBV28 with TRBJ1-2, with TRBD1 matching 7 bases. Trimming at V came to 6 bases and at J to 4 bases, leaving 5 bases not matched to a gene. The CDR3 has 13 residues. The V gene's germline CDR1 is MDHEN and CDR2 SYDVKM. CDR3 amino acids: CASSSRDSYGYTF. DNA of the CDR3: TGTGCCAGCAGCAGCCGGGACAGCTATGGCTACACCTTC.

V gene TRBV7-2 combines with J gene TRBJ1-1; 7 bases line up with TRBD1. The germline V gene encodes CDR1 SGHTA and CDR2 FQGNSA. CDR3 length: 16 residues. The trim removed 3 bases at V and 0 bases at J, leaving 7 bases unmatched. The chain's CDR3 is CASSFVEGALNTEAFF. Here the CDR3 DNA reads TGTGCCAGCAGCTTCGTGGAGGGGGCGCTGAACACTGAAGCTTTCTTT. Variable domain in full (rest from reference TRBV7-2 and TRBJ1-1): GAGVSQSPSNKVTEKGKDVELRCDPISGHTALYWYRQSLGQGLEFLIYFQGNSAPDKSGLPSDRFSAERTGGSVSTLTIQRTQQEDSAVYLCASSFVEGALNTEAFFGQGTRLTVV.

V and J are TRBV9 and TRBJ2-7, with a possible D match to TRBD1 (7 bases). Trimming removed 0 bases from V and 0 bases from J, with 10 bases in between. The germline V gene encodes CDR1 SGDLS and CDR2 YYNGEE. The CDR3 is 15 residues long. CDR3 coding DNA: TGTGCCAGCAGCGTAGGCGGGACAGACTCCTACGAGCAGTACTTC. Its translation: CASSVGGTDSYEQYF.

This clonotype was observed a handful of times. The rearrangement joins TRBV5-1 to TRBJ1-3; 9 bases map to TRBD1. The germline V gene encodes CDR1 SGHRS and CDR2 YFSETQ. The length of the CDR3 is 16 residues. V dropped 2 bases and J dropped 3; count of bases not matched to a gene: 6. As DNA, the CDR3 is TGCGCCAGCAGCTTAACCGGGACAGGGCATGGAAACACCATATATTTT. Its protein product is CASSLTGTGHGNTIYF.

In this sample, this clonotype turned up a few times. The genes are TRBV9 and TRBJ1-2; D might be TRBD1 (6 bases). Germline-derived CDR1 and CDR2 are SGDLS and YYNGEE. The germline V and J ends were trimmed by 4 bases and 2 bases, with 18 bases remaining between them. There are 16 residues in the CDR3. CDR3 bases: TGTGCCAGCAGCCAAGGTCCTACAGGGTCCAACTATGGCTACACCTTC. Translation: CASSQGPTGSNYGYTF.

A word on this clonotype: A much larger clone lies one base from this, so it may be a read error. This chain uses TRBV29-1 with TRBJ1-1; D ambiguous. Trimming left V 6 bases short and J 7 bases short, with 18 bases between. The CDR3 is made up of 13 amino acids. CDR1 is SQVTM, CDR2 ANQGSEA, per germline. The CDR3 loop is CSVGRLVGGEAFF. In DNA form, the CDR3 reads TGCAGCGTAGGACGATTAGTGGGTGGTGAAGCTTTCTTT. Full variable domain (outside the CDR3, taken from reference TRBV29-1 and TRBJ1-1): SAVISQKPSRDICQRGTSLTIQCQVDSQVTMMFWYRQQPGQSLTLIATANQGSEATYESGFVIDKFPISRPNLTFSTLTVSNMSPEDSSIYLCSVGRLVGGEAFFGQGTRLTVV.

The CDR3 here is CSVEGTTTFTEAFF. The CDR3 bases are TGCAGCGTTGAAGGGACAACGACATTCACTGAAGCTTTCTTT. The chain is built from TRBV29-1 and TRBJ1-1, with TRBD1 as a possible D gene (5 bases). V gave up 1 base and J gave up 4 bases, with 13 bases separating them. From germline, CDR1 is SQVTM and CDR2 ANQGSEA. The length of the CDR3 is 14 residues.

The V gene is TRBV19, the J gene TRBJ2-7, with 9 nucleotides matching TRBD1. This CDR3 contains 16 residues. The trim removed 0 bases at V and 3 bases at J, leaving 6 bases unmatched. Germline-derived CDR1 and CDR2 are LNHDA and SQIVND (reference sequence). The CDR3 loop is CASSIEMGTGLYEQYF. The CDR3 region has the DNA TGTGCCAGTAGTATAGAGATGGGGACAGGGCTCTACGAGCAGTACTTC.

This clonotype was observed a handful of times. The CDR3 DNA reads TGTGCCAGCAGCTTGGGGAGACAGGGAAACTATGGCTACACCTTC. The encoded protein is CASSLGRQGNYGYTF. The V call is TRBV5-8, the J call TRBJ1-2; TRBD1 agrees at 7 bases. CDR1 is SGHTS, CDR2 YDEGEE, per germline. The CDR3 has 15 residues. Germline trimming cut 0 bases from V and 2 bases from J; bases unmatched to any gene: 4.

The V call is TRBV29-1, the J call TRBJ2-7; 8 bases line up with TRBD2. Per germline, CDR1 SQVTM and CDR2 ANQGSEA. The CDR3 covers 15 residues. The CDR3 sequence is CSATSGSGSGYEQYF. DNA for the CDR3: TGCAGTGCCACCTCAGGAAGCGGGAGCGGGTACGAGCAGTACTTC.

Note on this clonotype: One end of the junction does not line up with germline, which may come from a read error. The rearrangement links TRBV2 to TRBJ2-6; tentative D call: TRBD2 (6 bases). From germline, CDR1 is SNHLY and CDR2 FYNNEI. This CDR3 has 14 residues. CDR3 sequence (DNA): TGTGCCAGCAGCGGACGGTGGGGACTGAACACTGAAGCTTTC. The encoded protein is CASSGRWGLNTEAF. Full variable domain (rest looked up from reference TRBV2 and TRBJ2-6): EPEVTQTPSHQVTQMGQEVILRCVPISNHLYFYWYRQILGQKVEFLVSFYNNEISEKSEIFDDQFSVERPDGSNFTLKIRSTKLEDSAMYFCASSGRWGLNTEAFGAGSRLTVL.